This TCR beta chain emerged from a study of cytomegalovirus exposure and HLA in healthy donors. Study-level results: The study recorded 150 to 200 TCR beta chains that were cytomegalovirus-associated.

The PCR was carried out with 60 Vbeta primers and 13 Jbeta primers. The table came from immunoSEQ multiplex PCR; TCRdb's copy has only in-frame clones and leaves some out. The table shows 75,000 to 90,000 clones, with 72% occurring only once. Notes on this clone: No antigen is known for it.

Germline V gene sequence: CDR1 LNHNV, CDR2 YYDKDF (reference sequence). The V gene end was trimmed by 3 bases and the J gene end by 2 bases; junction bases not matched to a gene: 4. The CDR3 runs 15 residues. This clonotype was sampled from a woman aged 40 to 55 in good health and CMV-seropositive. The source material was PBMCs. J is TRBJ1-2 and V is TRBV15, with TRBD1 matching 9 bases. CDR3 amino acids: CATSRGDRANYGYTF. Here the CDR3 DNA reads TGTGCCACCAGCAGGGGGGACAGGGCGAACTATGGCTACACCTTC.